Listed below are T cell receptor beta chains from one sample, sequenced in a study of blood T cell repertoires in COVID-19. Some clones are missing from TCRdb's copy, which holds only in-frame ones; the method was immunoSEQ multiplex PCR. The sample records more than 65,000 clones, more than 70% being singletons. The sequencing sample was made of peripheral blood. The origin of the receptors is a human donor in a cohort sampled during active COVID-19. CDR3s include the opening cysteine and the closing phenylalanine or tryptophan. D genes are given only for firm matches. Clone size, where shown, is once, few, many, or a class for clones that have expanded.

clone_size	j_call	v_call	d_call	cdr3_aa	cdr3_nt
.	TRBJ2-5	TRBV11-2	.	CASSLNAGIGETQYF	TGTGCCAGCAGCTTAAACGCGGGGATAGGAGAGACCCAGTACTTC
.	TRBJ1-2	TRBV6-1	.	CASSEYGRGYTF	TGTGCCAGCAGTGAGTACGGGAGGGGCTACACCTTC
.	TRBJ2-2	TRBV6-6	TRBD1	CASSSPDRVTGELFF	TGTGCCAGCAGTTCCCCGGACAGGGTCACCGGGGAGCTGTTTTTT
.	TRBJ2-1	TRBV5-4	TRBD2	CASSTQLAGGTEQFF	TGTGCCAGCAGCACACAACTAGCGGGAGGTACTGAGCAGTTCTTC
.	TRBJ1-1	TRBV6-5	.	CASSLRENTEAFF	TGTGCCAGCAGTCTACGGGAGAACACTGAAGCTTTCTTT
once	TRBJ2-7	TRBV19	.	CASSPAMGVDYEQYF	TGTGCCAGTAGTCCGGCAATGGGAGTTGACTACGAGCAGTACTTC
.	TRBJ1-2	TRBV15	TRBD1	CATSRDRGLNYGYTF	TGTGCCACCAGCAGGGACAGGGGGCTTAACTATGGCTACACCTTC
.	TRBJ1-2	TRBV2	TRBD1	CASSEDRGLYGYTF	TGTGCCAGCAGTGAGGACAGGGGGCTCTATGGCTACACCTTC
once	TRBJ2-1	TRBV24-1	.	CATSDLQGSSYNEQFF	TGTGCCACCAGTGATTTGCAAGGGAGCTCCTACAATGAGCAGTTCTTC
once	TRBJ1-1	TRBV6-5	TRBD1	CASRPSTGSEAFF	TGTGCCAGCAGACCCTCGACAGGGAGCGAAGCTTTCTTT
few	TRBJ1-2	TRBV28	TRBD1	CASSFATGDYGYTF	TGTGCCAGCAGTTTCGCCACAGGGGACTATGGCTACACCTTC